The sequence of this T cell receptor (beta chain) was determined in a study of blood T cell repertoires in COVID-19. Study in general: Donors in the United States, Italy and Spain gave samples during acute or convalescent COVID-19. Sample material is recorded as cDNA or gDNA derived from T cells, B-cell-depleted T cells, or PBMCs.

Per the original data handling: From reference gene primer amplification, estimates of nucleated cell counts were derived. Repertoires were generated with immunoSEQ multiplex PCR, while TCRdb's copy carries only in-frame clones and drops some. V, J and clone size are those of that table, while D and trimming were read from the DNA. The data show approximately 76,000 clones, 85% to 90% seen once. There are 15 residues in the CDR3. Germline values: CDR1 KGHSH, CDR2 LQKENI. Trimming shortened V by 5 bases and J by 3 bases, and 14 bases separated the two germline ends. This sequence originates from a woman of 80 years or more with active or convalescent COVID-19. The rearrangement links TRBV18 to TRBJ2-1; D uncertain. The material sequenced was peripheral blood. The chain's CDR3 is CASSGLQWYYNEQFF. In DNA, the CDR3 is TGTGCCAGCTCAGGGCTCCAGTGGTACTACAATGAGCAGTTCTTC.